The rows below give T cell receptor beta chains drawn from one sample of a study of cytomegalovirus exposure and HLA in healthy donors. Profiled with immunoSEQ multiplex PCR; TCRdb holds only in-frame clones, not every one. This sample has approximately 140,000 clones, with 75% to 85% found just once. Sequencing input: PBMCs. These receptors all come from a man aged 50 to 60 in good health and CMV-seronegative. Both conserved end residues are part of each CDR3. D genes are given only for firm matches. Clone size is given for some rows only: seen once, a few or many times, or a class if the clone is expanded.

V,J,D,size,CDR3,DNA
TRBV2,TRBJ2-5,NA,NA,CASTDLVRGTQYF,TGTGCCAGCACTGACTTGGTTCGGGGGACCCAGTACTTC
TRBV4-1,TRBJ1-6,TRBD1,few,CASSQETGGWNSPLHF,TGCGCCAGCAGCCAAGAGACAGGGGGCTGGAATTCACCCCTCCACTTT
TRBV7-6,TRBJ2-5,TRBD2,NA,CASSPGTSGDYQETQYF,TGTGCCAGCAGCCCGGGGACTAGCGGGGACTACCAAGAGACCCAGTACTTC
TRBV2,TRBJ2-5,TRBD2,NA,CASSGRLAGGETQYF,TGTGCCAGCAGTGGTAGACTAGCGGGGGGGGAGACCCAGTACTTC
TRBV2,TRBJ2-3,NA,NA,CASSEVEGAYTDTQYF,TGTGCCAGCAGTGAGGTGGAGGGCGCCTACACAGATACGCAGTATTTT
TRBV2,TRBJ1-4,NA,NA,CASSTGSEVGNEKLFF,TGTGCCAGCAGTACGGGGTCGGAGGTCGGGAATGAAAAACTGTTTTTT
TRBV5-8,TRBJ1-2,TRBD1,NA,CASSWGQPNYGYTF,TGTGCCAGCAGCTGGGGACAGCCCAACTATGGCTACACCTTC
TRBV5-4,TRBJ1-1,NA,once,CASSPRAGDTEAFF,TGTGCCAGCAGCCCTCGGGCGGGGGACACTGAAGCTTTCTTT
TRBV5-1,TRBJ2-3,NA,NA,CASSFRQDPTDTQYF,TGCGCCAGCAGCTTTCGACAGGACCCGACAGATACGCAGTATTTT
TRBV6-6,TRBJ1-2,NA,NA,CASSYSVDGYTF,TGTGCCAGCAGTTACTCCGTTGATGGCTACACCTTC
TRBV7-7,TRBJ1-1,NA,NA,CASSLVSVPEAFF,TGTGCTAGCAGCTTAGTGTCTGTCCCTGAAGCTTTCTTT
TRBV27,TRBJ2-3,TRBD1,NA,CASSSLRDRGPDTQYF,TGTGCCAGCAGTTCCCTCCGGGACAGGGGACCAGATACGCAGTATTTT
TRBV7-9,TRBJ2-5,NA,NA,CASSPGPAEETQYF,TGTGCCAGCAGCCCCGGCCCGGCGGAAGAGACCCAGTACTTC
TRBV7-9,TRBJ1-1,NA,few,CASSLANQAFF,TGTGCCAGCAGCTTAGCAAACCAGGCTTTCTTT
TRBV2,TRBJ1-1,TRBD1,NA,CASGGQGAAEAFF,TGTGCCAGCGGGGGACAGGGGGCGGCGGAAGCTTTCTTT
TRBV29-1,TRBJ1-3,NA,NA,CSVGITGYLGNTIYF,TGCAGCGTCGGTATTACAGGATACCTTGGAAACACCATATATTTT
TRBV15,TRBJ2-7,NA,NA,CATSKEGRSEQYF,TGTGCCACCAGCAAGGAAGGGAGGAGCGAGCAGTACTTC
TRBV25-1,TRBJ2-7,NA,NA,CASSEAGRYEQYF,TGTGCCAGCAGTGAGGCAGGGCGATACGAGCAGTACTTC
TRBV21-1,TRBJ1-6,NA,NA,CASSWQSPLHF,TGTGCCAGCAGCTGGCAGTCCCCCCTCCACTTT
TRBV11-2,TRBJ2-7,NA,NA,CASSINYEQYF,TGTGCCAGCAGCATAAACTACGAGCAGTACTTC
TRBV30,TRBJ2-1,NA,NA,CAWSAGRAYNEQFF,TGTGCCTGGAGTGCTGGCAGGGCCTACAATGAGCAGTTCTTC
TRBV10-3,TRBJ2-2,NA,NA,CAIGGTGELFF,TGTGCCATCGGGGGGACCGGGGAGCTGTTTTTT
TRBV12-5,TRBJ2-5,TRBD2,NA,CASGSSRGSGDETQYF,TGTGCTAGTGGTTCCTCGCGGGGTAGCGGGGATGAGACCCAGTACTTC
TRBV27,TRBJ2-7,NA,once,CASSTTDYRASEQYF,TGTGCCAGCAGTACAACTGATTACAGGGCTTCCGAGCAGTACTTC
TRBV6-5,TRBJ1-2,TRBD1,NA,CASSSTGQGRYGYTF,TGTGCCAGCAGTTCCACCGGACAGGGGAGATATGGCTACACCTTC
TRBV5-1,TRBJ2-3,TRBD2,NA,CASSPRGAGESDTQYF,TGCGCCAGCAGCCCCCGGGGAGCGGGGGAATCGGATACGCAGTATTTT
TRBV12-5,TRBJ2-5,NA,NA,CASGGGGAVETQYF,TGTGCTAGTGGTGGTGGGGGGGCTGTGGAGACCCAGTACTTC
TRBV11-3,TRBJ2-3,NA,NA,CASSLAQTGTQYF,TGTGCCAGCAGCTTAGCCCAGACGGGTACGCAGTATTTT
TRBV6-6,TRBJ2-7,TRBD2,NA,CASSQAGTSVDEQYF,TGTGCCAGCAGTCAAGCCGGGACTAGCGTCGACGAGCAGTACTTC
TRBV5-6,TRBJ1-1,TRBD1,NA,CASSQGQGEAFF,TGTGCCAGCAGCCAGGGACAGGGGGAAGCTTTCTTT
TRBV6-1,TRBJ2-3,TRBD1,NA,CASSERTGDTDTQYF,TGTGCCAGCAGTGAGAGGACAGGGGACACAGATACGCAGTATTTT
TRBV5-1,TRBJ2-3,NA,once,CASSLLDSTTDTQYF,TGCGCCAGCAGCTTGCTGGACAGCACCACAGATACGCAGTATTTT
TRBV6-5,TRBJ1-1,TRBD1,NA,CASSYLDRGRRTEAFF,TGTGCCAGCAGTTACCTCGACAGGGGGCGACGGACTGAAGCTTTCTTT
TRBV7-2,TRBJ2-5,NA,NA,CASSLELQRETQYF,TGTGCCAGCAGCTTAGAGTTACAGAGAGAGACCCAGTACTTC
TRBV29-1,TRBJ1-1,NA,NA,CSVEEFTGRDTEAFF,TGCAGCGTTGAAGAGTTTACAGGGAGGGACACTGAAGCTTTCTTT
TRBV7-2,TRBJ2-3,NA,NA,CASSSSPTDTQYF,TGTGCCAGCAGCTCCAGTCCCACAGATACGCAGTATTTT
TRBV6-4,TRBJ1-2,TRBD1,NA,CASRWDRSLVGGYTF,TGTGCCAGCAGGTGGGACAGGTCCCTCGTAGGGGGCTACACCTTC
TRBV27,TRBJ2-7,TRBD1,NA,CASSLSGQGTGSFYYEQYF,TGTGCCAGCAGTTTATCGGGACAGGGGACCGGGTCGTTCTACTACGAGCAGTACTTC
TRBV19,TRBJ1-4,NA,NA,CASRGQVTNEKLFF,TGTGCCAGTAGGGGCCAAGTGACAAATGAAAAACTGTTTTTT
TRBV5-1,TRBJ2-2,TRBD1,few,CASATGQFTGELFF,TGCGCCAGCGCGACAGGGCAGTTCACCGGGGAGCTGTTTTTT
TRBV5-1,TRBJ1-1,NA,NA,CASKDPRGGNTEAFF,TGCGCCAGCAAGGACCCAAGGGGGGGGAACACTGAAGCTTTCTTT
TRBV7-9,TRBJ2-1,TRBD1,NA,CASGPGTGSFDEQFF,TGTGCCAGCGGACCCGGGACAGGGAGTTTCGATGAGCAGTTCTTC
TRBV13,TRBJ2-7,TRBD1,few,CASSLGDRPPYEQYF,TGTGCCAGCAGCTTGGGGGACAGACCCCCCTACGAGCAGTACTTC
TRBV5-1,TRBJ2-3,NA,NA,CASSLGQIITDTQYF,TGCGCCAGCAGCTTGGGTCAGATTATCACAGATACGCAGTATTTT
TRBV9,TRBJ2-2,NA,NA,CASAEGQGVSNVELFF,TGTGCCAGCGCGGAGGGGCAGGGAGTCTCCAACGTGGAGCTGTTTTTT
TRBV7-9,TRBJ2-5,NA,NA,CASSLAGGSQETQYF,TGTGCCAGCAGCTTAGCCGGAGGGTCCCAAGAGACCCAGTACTTC
TRBV2,TRBJ1-4,NA,NA,CASHRDPNEKLFF,TGTGCCAGCCACAGGGATCCTAATGAAAAACTGTTTTTT
TRBV5-1,TRBJ1-1,TRBD1,once,CASSLEGQGHEAFF,TGCGCCAGCAGCTTGGAGGGACAGGGCCATGAAGCTTTCTTT
TRBV9,TRBJ2-2,TRBD2,NA,CASSISGGITGELFF,TGTGCCAGCTCCATTAGCGGGGGGATCACCGGGGAGCTGTTTTTT
TRBV18,TRBJ1-1,TRBD1,NA,CASSHRGIEAFF,TGTGCCAGCTCTCACAGGGGAATAGAAGCTTTCTTT
TRBV10-3,TRBJ1-6,NA,NA,CAISASPGGSSYNSPLHF,TGTGCCATCAGTGCCTCTCCCGGGGGGAGCTCCTATAATTCACCCCTCCACTTT
TRBV6-5,TRBJ1-6,TRBD1,NA,CASSRQGRNSPLHF,TGTGCCAGCAGTCGACAGGGGAGGAATTCACCCCTCCACTTT
TRBV11-2,TRBJ1-2,NA,NA,CASSLFREVYGYTF,TGTGCCAGCAGCTTATTCAGGGAGGTCTATGGCTACACCTTC
TRBV15,TRBJ2-1,TRBD2,NA,CATSAGGFNNEQFF,TGTGCCACCAGCGCGGGGGGCTTTAACAATGAGCAGTTCTTC
TRBV6-5,TRBJ1-1,NA,NA,CASVSGQGFEAFF,TGTGCCAGCGTATCCGGGCAGGGGTTTGAAGCTTTCTTT
TRBV2,TRBJ2-1,NA,NA,CASRDPTGNEQFF,TGTGCCAGCAGAGATCCTACAGGGAATGAGCAGTTCTTC
TRBV7-2,TRBJ2-5,NA,NA,CASSLDRVHQETQYF,TGTGCCAGCAGCTTAGACAGGGTCCACCAAGAGACCCAGTACTTC